This passage covers 8 T cell receptor beta chains from one sample sequenced in a study of cytomegalovirus exposure and HLA in healthy donors. Sequenced by immunoSEQ multiplex PCR; TCRdb stores in-frame clones only, minus some. Of 140,000 or so clones in the sample, roughly 90% were seen once. Source material: PBMCs. These receptors originate from a man between 18 and 35 years old in good health and CMV-seropositive.

V and J are TRBV14 and TRBJ1-1; TRBD1 aligns across 10 bases. Trimming took 6 bases from V and 4 from J; bases not matched to a gene: 2. CDR1 is SGHDN, CDR2 FVKESK, per germline. This CDR3 is 13 amino acids long. The CDR3: CASRRQGATEAFF. For the CDR3, the DNA is TGTGCCAGCAGGAGACAGGGGGCCACTGAAGCTTTCTTT. Based on the CDR3 plus reference TRBV14 and TRBJ1-1, the full variable domain is EAGVTQFPSHSVIEKGQTVTLRCDPISGHDNLYWYRRVMGKEIKFLLHFVKESKQDESGMPNNRFLAERTGGTYSTLKVQPAELEDSGVYFCASRRQGATEAFFGQGTRLTVV.

The rearrangement joins TRBV6-5 to TRBJ2-3, with a weak D call TRBD2 (6 bases). In germline, CDR1 is MNHEY, CDR2 SVGAGI. The CDR3 spans 16 residues. The V and J ends lost 2 bases and 1 base respectively, with 13 bases between them. The CDR3 DNA is TGTGCCAGCAGTTACACTAGCTCGGTGGGCACAGATACGCAGTATTTT. Protein: CASSYTSSVGTDTQYF.

The rearrangement uses TRBV9 and TRBJ2-1; the D gene is possibly TRBD2 (6 bases). The germline gives CDR1 SGDLS, CDR2 YYNGEE. Trimming left V 3 bases short and J 6 bases short, with 19 bases between. The CDR3 spans 16 residues. CDR3 amino acids: CASSGNPGLPFNEQFF. In DNA form, the CDR3 reads TGTGCCAGCAGCGGCAACCCGGGACTCCCCTTCAATGAGCAGTTCTTC.

Only a few counts were recorded for this clone. As DNA, the CDR3 is TGTGCCAGTAGTATTAGTGTTTCCGACAGAAAAAATCAGCCCCAGCATTTT. Translation: CASSISVSDRKNQPQHF. The chain recombines TRBV19 with TRBJ1-5; TRBD1 might be the D (5 bases). Trimming stripped 3 bases from V and 4 bases from J, with 19 bases between. Germline values: CDR1 LNHDA, CDR2 SQIVND (reference sequence). The CDR3 has 17 residues.

This clone was seen just once. The chain recombines TRBV6-5 with TRBJ2-1, with 12 bases matching TRBD2. With V trimmed by 7 bases and J by 5 bases, 3 bases remained unmatched. Germline V gene lookup returns CDR1 MNHEY and CDR2 SVGAGI. CDR3 length: 14 residues. Written as DNA, the CDR3 is TGTGCCAGCACCAGGACTAGCGGGAACAATGAGCAGTTCTTC. Encoded protein: CASTRTSGNNEQFF.

V and J are TRBV5-1 and TRBJ2-1; 11 bases match TRBD2. Trimming took 3 bases from V and 15 from J; bases not matched to a gene: 8. Germline values: CDR1 SGHRS, CDR2 YFSETQ. This CDR3 is built from 13 residues. This CDR3 is CASSYSLAGGVFF. Written as DNA, the CDR3 is TGCGCCAGCAGCTACTCTCTAGCGGGGGGTGTGTTCTTC.

Points on this clone: This same CDR3 is encoded by further DNA sequences in the sample. The genes are TRBV5-1 and TRBJ1-6; D ambiguous. CDR3 length equals 12 residues. Trimming shortened V by 3 bases and J by 7 bases, and 5 bases separated the two germline ends. Germline CDR1 is SGHRS and CDR2 is YFSETQ. CDR3 loop: CASSSGNSPLHF. The CDR3 coding sequence is TGCGCCAGCAGCTCGGGGAATTCACCCCTCCACTTT.

J is TRBJ2-7 and V is TRBV5-1; 8 positions agree with TRBD1. Per the germline V gene, CDR1 is SGHRS and CDR2 is YFSETQ. V shed 0 bases and J 5 bases; nucleotides not matched to a gene: 4. The CDR3 covers 14 residues. In DNA form, the CDR3 reads TGCGCCAGCAGCTTGGGGACAGGGACCGACGAGCAGTACTTC. It specifies CASSLGTGTDEQYF. Variable domain in full (rest from reference TRBV5-1 and TRBJ2-7): KAGVTQTPRYLIKTRGQQVTLSCSPISGHRSVSWYQQTPGQGLQFLFEYFSETQRNKGNFPGRFSGRQFSNSRSEMNVSTLELGDSALYLCASSLGTGTDEQYFGPGTRLTVT.